The 30 T cell receptor beta chains presented below share a single source sample, sequenced in a study of T-cell memory formation after mild COVID-19. TCRdb processed the 5' RACE reads anew with MiXCR; each CDR3 protein has one entry. The table includes around 150,000 distinct CDR3 sequences, around a third detected once. The sequenced sample was PBMCs or a T cell subset sorted from them (not recorded which). These receptors came from an adult woman who had mild COVID-19 (a few samples of this study predate the infection). Cell type and time point are not known.

V usage is TRBV7-6 and J usage is TRBJ2-3; no clear D gene. The CDR3 loop spans 13 amino acids. V was clipped by 1 base and J by 8 bases, with 10 bases between them. The germline CDR1 and CDR2 sequences are SGHVS and FNYEAQ. CDR3 in DNA: TGTGCCAGCAGCTTAGGCTCATCGGGTACGCAGTATTTT. It specifies CASSLGSSGTQYF.

The CDR3 nucleotides read TGCGCCAGCAGCCCGGGGGACAGGGGGCGCGGCCAGCCCCAGCATTTT. Translation: CASSPGDRGRGQPQHF. V gene TRBV5-1 combines with J gene TRBJ1-5; TRBD1 aligns across 12 bases. Germline CDR1 reads SGHRS; CDR2 reads YFSETQ. CDR3 size: 16 residues. J lost 7 bases, V lost 4 bases, and 9 bases had no gene match.

This clonotype turned up a few times. CDR3 protein: CAISDSHDVNEQFF. The CDR3 nucleotides read TGTGCCATCAGTGATTCCCATGACGTCAATGAGCAGTTCTTC. V gene TRBV10-3 combines with J gene TRBJ2-1; no clear D. This CDR3 is 14 amino acids long. Trimming pared 3 bases from V and 6 bases from J, leaving 12 bases between. Germline V lookup: CDR1 ENHRY, CDR2 SYGVKD.

Note on this clonotype: Without the conserved terminal phenylalanine or tryptophan, this CDR3 likely stems from a read error. It is unclear where the CDR3 begins or ends on the DNA, so no DNA is shown, and the CDR3 is as TCRdb lists it. The gene calls are TRBV30 and TRBJ2-3; the D call in the table, TRBD2, was not verified against the DNA. Germline V gives CDR1 GTSNPN, CDR2 SVGIG (reference sequence). The CDR3 spans 16 amino acids, including both terminal residues. CDR3 sequence reads: CAWSSPGLADKYPLYT.

This rearrangement joins TRBV7-9 to TRBJ1-2; TRBD1 matches 8 bases. Germline values: CDR1 SEHNR, CDR2 FQNEAQ (reference sequence). This CDR3 region has 13 residues. Losses at the gene ends were 5 bases for V and 6 bases for J; bases not matched to a gene: 5. Here the CDR3 DNA reads TGTGCCAGCAGCAACCAGGGGGCGGATGGCTACACCTTC. Its protein is CASSNQGADGYTF.

A few counts support this clonotype. This chain links TRBV12-2 with TRBJ2-1; the D call in the table, TRBD2, was not verified against the DNA. TRBV12-2 is listed as a pseudogene. The CDR3 length is 19 residues. The CDR3 loop reads CASRLVGSGRASSYNEQFF. CDR3 nucleotide sequence: TGTGCAAGTCGCTTAGTTGGTAGCGGGAGGGCCAGCTCCTACAATGAGCAGTTCTTC.

This CDR3 reads CASSLGSSGRALATGELFF. The CDR3 DNA reads TGTGCCAGCAGCTTAGGATCGAGCGGGAGGGCCCTCGCCACCGGGGAGCTGTTTTTT. V is TRBV7-6 and J is TRBJ2-2; TRBD2 matches at 10 bases. The CDR3 spans 19 residues. The trim removed 1 base at V and 4 bases at J, leaving 12 bases unmatched. The germline V gene has CDR1 SGHVS and CDR2 FNYEAQ.

This chain connects TRBV7-9 to TRBJ1-2; 8 bases are shared with TRBD1. The V gene's germline CDR1 is SEHNR and CDR2 FQNEAQ (reference sequence). V lost 3 bases and J lost 5; bases outside the gene matches: 8. There are 15 residues in the CDR3. As DNA, the CDR3 is TGTGCCAGCAGCTTGAATGGACAGGGTTGGTATGGCTACACCTTC. Protein: CASSLNGQGWYGYTF.

This chain connects TRBV25-1 to TRBJ2-7; TRBD1 matches 9 bases. The V gene's germline CDR1 is MGHDK and CDR2 SYGVNS. The ends lost 3 bases at V and 4 bases at J; junction bases unmatched: 7. The CDR3 totals 15 residues. CDR3 nucleotide sequence: TGTGCCAGCAGTGACTTACAGGGGGCCAAATACGAGCAGTACTTC. It translates to CASSDLQGAKYEQYF.

This clonotype has more than one count but fewer than ten. The chain is built from TRBV11-2 and TRBJ2-3, with 8 bases lining up with TRBD2. The CDR3 is 16 amino acids. The V and J ends lost 0 bases and 3 bases, in that order; junction bases with no gene match: 5. Germline V lookup: CDR1 SGHAT, CDR2 FQNNGV. The CDR3 nucleotides read TGTGCCAGCAGCTTAGATTCAAGCGGGAGAACAGATACGCAGTATTTT. Its protein is CASSLDSSGRTDTQYF.

This clonotype was observed a few times. The chain has TRBV25-1 and TRBJ2-7, with D tentatively TRBD2 (6 bases). Trimming shortened V by 8 bases and J by 3 bases, and 8 bases separated the two germline ends. CDR3 size: 11 residues. Germline CDR1 MGHDK, CDR2 SYGVNS. CDR3 residues: CASGGIYEQYF. The CDR3 coding sequence is TGTGCCAGCGGGGGGATCTACGAGCAGTACTTC.

This rearrangement joins TRBV12-3 or TRBV12-4 to TRBJ2-3; D gene ambiguous. V shed 3 bases and J shed 2 bases, with 15 bases lying between them. The CDR3 length is 16 residues. CDR3 amino acids: CASSFSALTSTDTQYF. The DNA of the CDR3 is TGTGCCAGCAGTTTCTCGGCCCTGACTTCCACAGATACGCAGTATTTT.

About this clonotype: The junction and the germline gene differ at one end; a read error may be behind it. This chain links TRBV7-9 with TRBJ2-7; tentative D call: TRBD1 (5 bases). The CDR3 runs 12 residues. Germline CDR1 and CDR2: SEHNR and FQNEAQ (reference sequence). The CDR3 protein is CSSSPGSNEQYF. Here the CDR3 DNA reads TGTTCCAGCAGCCCAGGGTCCAACGAGCAGTACTTC.

CDR3 protein: CASGLIYEQYF. The CDR3 nucleotides read TGTGCTAGTGGCCTTATCTACGAGCAGTACTTC. The J gene is TRBJ2-7, the V gene TRBV12-5; no clear D gene. The CDR3 loop spans 11 amino acids. Germline CDR1 reads LGHNT; CDR2 reads FRNRAP. Trimming took off 6 bases at V and 3 bases at J, with 6 bases between the two ends.

This clonotype has a handful of counts. J is TRBJ2-1 and V is TRBV6-6, with a weak D call TRBD1 (6 bases). Germline V lookup: CDR1 MNHNY, CDR2 SVGAGI (reference sequence). The CDR3 extends over 18 amino acids. V lost 2 bases, J lost 5 bases, and 22 bases lay in between. The CDR3 region has the DNA TGTGCCAGCAGTTACCGCACTAACAGGGTCAGACATCACAATGAGCAGTTCTTC. Translating it yields CASSYRTNRVRHHNEQFF.

In this sample, this clonotype turned up a few times. The gene calls are TRBV20-1 and TRBJ2-7, with a possible D match to TRBD1 (5 bases). Germline lookup yields CDR1 DFQATT and CDR2 SNEGSKA (reference sequence). The CDR3 length is 13 residues. V was cut by 4 bases and J by 3 bases, with 13 bases left in between. The CDR3 loop is CSATQGTNYEQYF. The CDR3 coding sequence is TGCAGTGCTACGCAGGGTACGAACTACGAGCAGTACTTC.

The V call is TRBV6-5, the J call TRBJ2-3; 11 bases map to TRBD2. Germline assignment: CDR1 MNHEY and CDR2 SVGAGI. The CDR3 covers 14 residues. J gave up 1 base and V 6 bases, and 0 bases lay outside the gene matches. The CDR3 protein is CASRTSGGTDTQYF. The CDR3 bases are TGTGCCAGCAGGACTAGCGGGGGCACAGATACGCAGTATTTT.

The genes are TRBV5-1 and TRBJ2-6, with D tentatively TRBD1 (6 bases). Germline CDR1 SGHRS, CDR2 YFSETQ. The CDR3 is made up of 14 amino acids. Trimming shortened V by 6 bases and J by 4 bases, and 11 bases separated the two germline ends. The CDR3 nucleotides read TGCGCCAGCAAGCAGGGGCCCGGGGCCAACGTCCTGACTTTC. It specifies CASKQGPGANVLTF.

V gene TRBV5-1 combines with J gene TRBJ2-7; 13 bases are shared with TRBD2. This CDR3 is built from 16 residues. The germline V gene has CDR1 SGHRS and CDR2 YFSETQ. With V trimmed by 0 bases and J by 5 bases, 5 bases remained unmatched. The CDR3 is CASSLALTSGRNEQYF. For the CDR3, the DNA is TGCGCCAGCAGCTTGGCCCTGACTAGCGGGAGGAACGAGCAGTACTTC.

This clonotype was counted between two and nine times. The chain couples TRBV18 to TRBJ2-2; D ambiguous. Germline V gene lookup returns CDR1 KGHSH and CDR2 LQKENI. This CDR3 is built from 15 residues. The V end was cut by 4 bases, the J end by 3 bases, with 12 bases between. The CDR3 bases are TGTGCCAGCTCACGCGACCTACCCGACACCGGGGAGCTGTTTTTT. The encoded protein is CASSRDLPDTGELFF.

The chain employs TRBV11-3 and TRBJ2-1, with TRBD2 identical over 9 bases. Trimming cost V 0 bases and J 5 bases; bases outside gene matches: 5. Looked up from germline, CDR1 is SGHNT and CDR2 is YENEEA. The CDR3 runs to 16 residues. The CDR3 DNA sequence: TGTGCCAGCAGCTTAGATCACGGACTAGCGAACAATGAGCAGTTCTTC. It codes for CASSLDHGLANNEQFF.

Only a few counts were recorded for this clonotype. This chain joins TRBV5-5 and TRBJ2-3; TRBD1 matches 9 bases. CDR1 and CDR2 from the germline V gene are SGHKS and YYEKEE (reference sequence). This CDR3 has 16 residues. Unmatched junction bases numbered 8, after V lost 4 bases and J lost 2 bases. As DNA, the CDR3 is TGTGCCAGCAGCCCCGGACAGGGGATTTACACAGATACGCAGTATTTT. Translated, it gives CASSPGQGIYTDTQYF.

The chain employs TRBV6-1 and TRBJ2-1; 8 nucleotides line up with TRBD2. The V and J ends lost 9 bases and 2 bases, in that order; junction bases with no gene match: 12. CDR3 size: 16 residues. From germline, CDR1 is MNHNS and CDR2 SASEGT. Here the CDR3 DNA reads TGTGCCAGTTCCCCCTTAGCGGGAACGGCCTACAATGAGCAGTTCTTC. Translating gives CASSPLAGTAYNEQFF.

The V call is TRBV7-9, the J call TRBJ2-1; either TRBD1 or TRBD2 may fit D (6 bases each). This CDR3 spans 16 amino acids. V was cut by 1 base and J by 6 bases, with 16 bases left in between. Germline CDR1 is SEHNR and CDR2 is FQNEAQ (reference sequence). CDR3 DNA: TGTGCCAGCAGCTTAGTCCCGGGGGCTCGTTCCAATGAGCAGTTCTTC. Its translation is CASSLVPGARSNEQFF.

The rearrangement uses TRBV15 and TRBJ1-2; D possibly corresponds to TRBD1 (6 bases). The CDR3 has 15 residues. Germline assignment: CDR1 LNHNV and CDR2 YYDKDF (reference sequence). V was trimmed by 6 bases and J by 8 bases, leaving 22 bases between them. For the CDR3, the DNA is TGTGCCACCAGTGACCGGGACAACCCTTATTGGGGCTACACCTTC. Its translation: CATSDRDNPYWGYTF.

The sample holds a few counts of this clonotype. J is TRBJ2-5 and V is TRBV29-1; TRBD1 matches at 7 bases. CDR1 SQVTM and CDR2 ANQGSEA come from the germline V gene. The trim removed 4 bases at V and 5 bases at J, leaving 13 bases unmatched. The CDR3 has 15 amino acids. The CDR3 loop is CSVGVTGNARETQYF. The CDR3 coding sequence is TGCAGCGTTGGGGTGACAGGGAATGCCCGGGAGACCCAGTACTTC. Full variable domain (remainder filled in from reference TRBV29-1 and TRBJ2-5): SAVISQKPSRDICQRGTSLTIQCQVDSQVTMMFWYRQQPGQSLTLIATANQGSEATYESGFVIDKFPISRPNLTFSTLTVSNMSPEDSSIYLCSVGVTGNARETQYFGPGTRLLVL.

The chain uses TRBV7-9 and TRBJ1-4; D uncertain. Germline V gene data show CDR1 as SEHNR and CDR2 as FQNEAQ (reference sequence). CDR3 length equals 12 residues. V dropped 5 bases and J dropped 6 bases, with 7 bases sitting between them. The CDR3 DNA reads as TGTGCCAGCAGCCCCCCGGATGAAAAACTGTTTTTT. Its protein product is CASSPPDEKLFF.

The genes are TRBV10-3 and TRBJ1-2; no definite D call. CDR1 and CDR2 (germline): ENHRY, SYGVKD. V was clipped by 7 bases and J by 0 bases, with 12 bases between them. The CDR3 consists of 14 residues. CDR3 protein: CAIKFGETNYGYTF. The CDR3 DNA is TGTGCCATCAAGTTCGGGGAGACTAACTATGGCTACACCTTC.

The V call is TRBV7-2, the J call TRBJ2-1; 14 bases match TRBD2. The CDR3 loop spans 17 amino acids. Unmatched junction bases numbered 7, after V lost 4 bases and J lost 5 bases. Germline V lookup: CDR1 SGHTA, CDR2 FQGNSA. CDR3 residues: CASSSRTSGRSNNEQFF. The CDR3 DNA reads as TGTGCCAGCAGCTCCAGGACTAGCGGGAGGTCAAACAATGAGCAGTTCTTC. Supplemented by reference TRBV7-2 and TRBJ2-1, the full variable domain reads GAGVSQSPSNKVTEKGKDVELRCDPISGHTALYWYRQSLGQGLEFLIYFQGNSAPDKSGLPSDRFSAERTGGSVSTLTIQRTQQEDSAVYLCASSSRTSGRSNNEQFFGPGTRLTVL.

This sequence joins TRBV6-1 and TRBJ2-1, with TRBD2 identical over 15 bases. Unmatched junction bases numbered 7, after V lost 9 bases and J lost 4 bases. Germline V lookup: CDR1 MNHNS, CDR2 SASEGT. The CDR3 extends over 16 amino acids. The CDR3 region has the DNA TGTGCCAGTAGACCGGGACTAGCGGGGGGTTACAATGAGCAGTTCTTC. As protein: CASRPGLAGGYNEQFF.